Sequencing of this TCR beta chain was carried out in a study of Graves' ophthalmopathy and Graves' hyperthyroidism. V lost 6 bases and J lost 6; bases outside the gene matches: 8. CDR1 and CDR2 from the germline V gene are LNHDA and SQIVND (reference sequence). The CDR3 sequence is 14 residues long. Transcripts of RNA were the source for amplifying TCR beta CDR3 regions. An initial RT-PCR round employing HTBI primers preceded a second-round multiplex PCR. Each CDR3 protein is one row after TCRdb ran MiXCR on the multiplex PCR reads. Of 600,000 to 950,000 distinct CDR3 sequences listed, around 40% were seen once; the top ten hold about 40%.

The sample was peripheral blood. The chain recombines TRBV19 with TRBJ1-1; TRBD1 aligns across 9 bases. This TCR derives from an adult man with Graves' ophthalmopathy. The CDR3 DNA reads as TGTGCCAGTAGGGAGGGACAGGGTGCCGCTGAAGCTTTCTTT. Translated: CASREGQGAAEAFF. Full variable domain (outside the CDR3, taken from reference TRBV19 and TRBJ1-1): DGGITQSPKYLFRKEGQNVTLSCEQNLNHDAMYWYRQDPGQGLRLIYYSQIVNDFQKGDIAEGYSVSREKKESFPLTVTSAQKNPTAFYLCASREGQGAAEAFFGQGTRLTVV.